The rows below give T cell receptor beta chains drawn from one sample of a study of blood T cell repertoires in COVID-19. Sequencing used immunoSEQ multiplex PCR; TCRdb keeps in-frame clones, though not all of them. The sample carries some 200,000 clones, around nine tenths recorded once. Input material: peripheral blood. The receptors originated from a man aged 50-60 years with acute or convalescent COVID-19. Both conserved end residues are trimmed from each CDR3. Fields, in order: J gene, V gene, CDR3 protein.

TRBJ2-1 TRBV10-3 AIRGTSGGNYNEQF
TRBJ1-3 TRBV5-1 ASSEPGTGAGNTIY
TRBJ2-7 TRBV7-9 ASSSQGFNEQY
TRBJ1-1 TRBV27 ASRSGGRTEAF
TRBJ2-5 TRBV5-4 ASSLPGFETQY
TRBJ2-1 TRBV5-4 ASSPMTAGGHEQF
TRBJ1-6 TRBV6-6 ASTRTGAPLSSYNSPLH
TRBJ1-2 TRBV3-1/TRBV3-2 ASSQQGAINYGYT
TRBJ2-7 TRBV6-5 ASLGTGGPYEQY
TRBJ2-6 TRBV7-9 ASVRDRARSNVLT
TRBJ2-7 TRBV4-2 ASSELITSGSYEQY
TRBJ1-2 TRBV19 ASRGQGPLVGYT
TRBJ2-2 TRBV19 ASSGSALGGHTGELF
TRBJ1-5 TRBV6-6 ASSAGTGHQPQH